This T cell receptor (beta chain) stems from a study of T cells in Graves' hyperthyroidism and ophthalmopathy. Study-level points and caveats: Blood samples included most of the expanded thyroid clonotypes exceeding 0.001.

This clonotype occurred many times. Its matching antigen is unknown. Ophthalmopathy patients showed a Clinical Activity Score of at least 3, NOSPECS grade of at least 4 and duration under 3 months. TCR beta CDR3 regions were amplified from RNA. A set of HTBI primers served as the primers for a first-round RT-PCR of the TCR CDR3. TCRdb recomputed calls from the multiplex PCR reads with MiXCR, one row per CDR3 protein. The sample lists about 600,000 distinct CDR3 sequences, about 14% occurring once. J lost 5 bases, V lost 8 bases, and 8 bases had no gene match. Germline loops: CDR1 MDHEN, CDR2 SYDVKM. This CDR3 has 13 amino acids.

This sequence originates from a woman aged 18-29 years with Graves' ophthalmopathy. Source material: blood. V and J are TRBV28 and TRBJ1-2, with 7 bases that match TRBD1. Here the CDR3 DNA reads TGTGCCAGCGTTGAGGGGGCGACGTATGGCTACACCTTC. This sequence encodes CASVEGATYGYTF.